This is a list of T cell receptor beta chains from one sample in a study of identifying expanded T cells in peripheral blood. TCRdb's copy holds only in-frame clones and misses some; the assay was immunoSEQ multiplex PCR. The repertoire holds under 130,000 clones, with about 89% as singletons. The source material was blood. The receptors come from a person aged 18-70 years in good health. The conserved cysteine and the conserved F or W are not part of the CDR3 here. The D gene is left open where the match is weak. Size tells how often a clone was seen (once, few, many) or the class of an expanded clone, and some rows leave it out.

CDR3 protein: ASSLSGGDETQY
D gene: TRBD1
clone size: -
J gene: TRBJ2-5
V gene: TRBV28

CDR3 protein: ASTGTGGSPLH
D gene: TRBD1
clone size: once
J gene: TRBJ1-6
V gene: TRBV6-1

CDR3 protein: ASSLEADYGYT
D gene: -
clone size: -
J gene: TRBJ1-2
V gene: TRBV5-1

CDR3 protein: ASSGGQGNLGGTEAF
D gene: TRBD1
clone size: -
J gene: TRBJ1-1
V gene: TRBV5-1

CDR3 protein: ASSYGQDNQPQH
D gene: -
clone size: -
J gene: TRBJ1-5
V gene: TRBV6-5

CDR3 protein: ASSHPGLGTDTQY
D gene: -
clone size: -
J gene: TRBJ2-3
V gene: TRBV23-1

CDR3 protein: ASSLGGTTTDTQY
D gene: -
clone size: -
J gene: TRBJ2-3
V gene: TRBV7-7

CDR3 protein: ASSLAGTQQF
D gene: -
clone size: -
J gene: TRBJ2-1
V gene: TRBV7-2

CDR3 protein: ASSLVIRSRTETYEQY
D gene: -
clone size: -
J gene: TRBJ2-7
V gene: TRBV7-8

CDR3 protein: ASSHDRTGPSYEQY
D gene: TRBD1
clone size: -
J gene: TRBJ2-7
V gene: TRBV5-4

CDR3 protein: ASSLRGGSTEAF
D gene: -
clone size: -
J gene: TRBJ1-1
V gene: TRBV28

CDR3 protein: ASSLNRDYSNQPQH
D gene: -
clone size: -
J gene: TRBJ1-5
V gene: TRBV7-8

CDR3 protein: ASSLQGPEKVPPYEQY
D gene: -
clone size: -
J gene: TRBJ2-7
V gene: TRBV5-6

CDR3 protein: ASSLQAVSGANVLT
D gene: -
clone size: -
J gene: TRBJ2-6
V gene: TRBV4-3

CDR3 protein: ASSLTTNAYT
D gene: -
clone size: -
J gene: TRBJ1-2
V gene: TRBV11-1

CDR3 protein: ATSRGPHEGRDYGYT
D gene: -
clone size: -
J gene: TRBJ1-2
V gene: TRBV15

CDR3 protein: ASSVEVVNSGNTIY
D gene: -
clone size: -
J gene: TRBJ1-3
V gene: TRBV9

CDR3 protein: ASSGQRSTDTQY
D gene: -
clone size: -
J gene: TRBJ2-3
V gene: TRBV5-4

CDR3 protein: ASIKQGGEQY
D gene: TRBD1
clone size: -
J gene: TRBJ2-7
V gene: TRBV28

CDR3 protein: ASSQGSTDTQY
D gene: -
clone size: -
J gene: TRBJ2-3
V gene: TRBV6-8

CDR3 protein: ASSGGVAYEQY
D gene: -
clone size: -
J gene: TRBJ2-7
V gene: TRBV19

CDR3 protein: ASWGLRGEGQPQH
D gene: -
clone size: -
J gene: TRBJ1-5
V gene: TRBV6-6

CDR3 protein: ASRFQGGQETQY
D gene: -
clone size: once
J gene: TRBJ2-5
V gene: TRBV28

CDR3 protein: ASSLSGDEQY
D gene: -
clone size: -
J gene: TRBJ2-7
V gene: TRBV5-4

CDR3 protein: ASSEFELTVNNSPLH
D gene: -
clone size: -
J gene: TRBJ1-6
V gene: TRBV25-1

CDR3 protein: ASSPSGAATYEQY
D gene: -
clone size: -
J gene: TRBJ2-7
V gene: TRBV5-4

CDR3 protein: ASSKDRGDTQY
D gene: TRBD1
clone size: -
J gene: TRBJ2-3
V gene: TRBV7-7

CDR3 protein: ASSSHPGGTKNTGELF
D gene: TRBD2
clone size: -
J gene: TRBJ2-2
V gene: TRBV25-1

CDR3 protein: ASSIGIAGNTEAF
D gene: -
clone size: -
J gene: TRBJ1-1
V gene: TRBV19

CDR3 protein: ASSPGTGGPSYEQY
D gene: TRBD1
clone size: few
J gene: TRBJ2-7
V gene: TRBV7-2

CDR3 protein: ASSPTGGRQPQH
D gene: -
clone size: -
J gene: TRBJ1-5
V gene: TRBV28

CDR3 protein: ASSQLGEGMNTEAF
D gene: -
clone size: -
J gene: TRBJ1-1
V gene: TRBV2

CDR3 protein: ASSLSAGVGEQY
D gene: TRBD2
clone size: -
J gene: TRBJ2-7
V gene: TRBV27

CDR3 protein: ASTIAEDSTDTQY
D gene: -
clone size: -
J gene: TRBJ2-3
V gene: TRBV9

CDR3 protein: ASSYRSGNGYT
D gene: -
clone size: -
J gene: TRBJ1-2
V gene: TRBV27

CDR3 protein: ASSRAPGSTYEQY
D gene: -
clone size: -
J gene: TRBJ2-7
V gene: TRBV4-3

CDR3 protein: ASSRPGVGQF
D gene: -
clone size: -
J gene: TRBJ2-1
V gene: TRBV6-5

CDR3 protein: ASSLVLGANYGYT
D gene: -
clone size: -
J gene: TRBJ1-2
V gene: TRBV28

CDR3 protein: ASSRGTGNEQF
D gene: -
clone size: -
J gene: TRBJ2-1
V gene: TRBV2

CDR3 protein: ASRARQGAQETQY
D gene: TRBD1
clone size: -
J gene: TRBJ2-5
V gene: TRBV28

CDR3 protein: AWSATGPEQY
D gene: TRBD1
clone size: -
J gene: TRBJ2-7
V gene: TRBV30

CDR3 protein: ASTRAGGRGNTIY
D gene: -
clone size: -
J gene: TRBJ1-3
V gene: TRBV5-6

CDR3 protein: ASSEGRMSSGANVLT
D gene: -
clone size: -
J gene: TRBJ2-6
V gene: TRBV2

CDR3 protein: ASSFRTGNTEAF
D gene: TRBD1
clone size: -
J gene: TRBJ1-1
V gene: TRBV7-2

CDR3 protein: ASSIGTGGRADTQY
D gene: TRBD1
clone size: -
J gene: TRBJ2-3
V gene: TRBV19

CDR3 protein: ASSFVLRGEQY
D gene: -
clone size: -
J gene: TRBJ2-7
V gene: TRBV6-6

CDR3 protein: ASSPNGNSPLH
D gene: -
clone size: -
J gene: TRBJ1-6
V gene: TRBV18

CDR3 protein: AAGGIETQY
D gene: -
clone size: few
J gene: TRBJ2-5
V gene: TRBV7-7

CDR3 protein: ASSLTNEKLF
D gene: -
clone size: -
J gene: TRBJ1-4
V gene: TRBV6-1

CDR3 protein: RVKSGTEAF
D gene: -
clone size: few
J gene: TRBJ1-1
V gene: TRBV20-1

CDR3 protein: ASTSDRAVYGYT
D gene: TRBD1
clone size: once
J gene: TRBJ1-2
V gene: TRBV19

CDR3 protein: ASSFTTNTEAF
D gene: -
clone size: -
J gene: TRBJ1-1
V gene: TRBV5-1

CDR3 protein: ASSLGGGGPTGELF
D gene: -
clone size: -
J gene: TRBJ2-2
V gene: TRBV7-8

CDR3 protein: ASSYSPGGGGNTIY
D gene: TRBD1
clone size: -
J gene: TRBJ1-3
V gene: TRBV6-5

CDR3 protein: ASSQSGGRSPLH
D gene: -
clone size: -
J gene: TRBJ1-6
V gene: TRBV16

CDR3 protein: ASSVAIGTSGGREQF
D gene: TRBD2
clone size: -
J gene: TRBJ2-1
V gene: TRBV9

CDR3 protein: ASSIDLWGSRAF
D gene: -
clone size: -
J gene: TRBJ1-1
V gene: TRBV19

CDR3 protein: ASSPGTGNTEAF
D gene: TRBD1
clone size: -
J gene: TRBJ1-1
V gene: TRBV6-5

CDR3 protein: ASSRGRQAGHEQY
D gene: -
clone size: -
J gene: TRBJ2-7
V gene: TRBV19

CDR3 protein: ASNNWRGKAKQY
D gene: TRBD2
clone size: -
J gene: TRBJ2-7
V gene: TRBV28